One T cell receptor (beta chain) is described in this entry. Sequencing used immunoSEQ multiplex PCR; TCRdb keeps in-frame clones, though not all of them. The sample lists fewer than 250,000 clones, more than 75% seen once, with approximately 3% in the top ten. The record originates from a study of blood T cell repertoires in COVID-19. The V segment lost 0 bases and the J segment 7 bases; nucleotides outside the gene matches: 8. The CDR3 totals 15 residues. The germline CDR1 and CDR2 sequences are SGHRS and YFSETQ. This clonotype was sampled from a man aged 55 to 69 with acute or convalescent COVID-19. This chain connects TRBV5-1 to TRBJ2-7; the match to TRBD1 covers 9 bases. Specimen: peripheral blood. This chain's CDR3 is CASSLAGTGTREQYF. The CDR3 DNA follows: TGCGCCAGCAGCTTGGCTGGGACAGGGACGCGGGAGCAGTACTTC.